The clone carrying this T cell receptor (beta chain) was seen repeatedly, ten times or more. The record originates from a study of regulatory T cells in long-lasting Graves disease. Indicated time point: newly diagnosed GD, antithyroid drugs for less than 3 months. Generation of the TCR library employed RNA extracted from PBMCs. The TCR beta library used iRepertoire HTBI primers with Arm-PCR amplification of CDR3. Each CDR3 protein gets one entry after TCRdb re-called the multiplex PCR reads with MiXCR. The table lists about 560,000 distinct CDR3 sequences, around 16% of them singletons, with approximately 12% in the top ten. Trimming took off 3 bases at V and 6 bases at J, with 9 bases between the two ends. Germline CDR1 and CDR2: MNHEY and SMNVEV (reference sequence). The CDR3 totals 13 residues. This sample also appeared in a second study, on T cells in Graves' hyperthyroidism and ophthalmopathy. As that report states: Stable hyperthyroidism and ophthalmopathy were separated using 13 V-J signatures.

This receptor was identified in a young man with Graves disease. The chain joins TRBV27 to TRBJ2-1; D uncertain. This sample comprised peripheral blood mononuclear cells (PBMCs), obtained at new diagnosis, from a patient treated with antithyroid drugs. The CDR3 DNA follows: TGTGCCAGCAGTTTGTCCCGTTTCAATGAGCAGTTCTTC. Amino acids: CASSLSRFNEQFF.